This TCR beta chain was observed in a study of beta chain features in type 1 diabetes. General study results and limits: Within each of all four CD4+ subsets, Type 1 diabetes patients had TCRB CDR3s that were moderately but significantly shorter.

Roughly 110 mL of blood, on average, came from one heparinised draw per donor. Investigators reverse transcribed all isolated RNA, so they sequenced expressed TCRB transcripts. The protocol was immunoSEQ multiplex PCR, while the TCRdb copy is restricted to in-frame clones and leaves out a portion. The sample carries about 360,000 clones, around 12% recorded once. Regarding this clone: What it binds is not known.

The CDR3 loop spans 16 amino acids. V lost 8 bases, J lost 8 bases, and 13 bases stayed unmatched. CDR1 and CDR2 from the germline V gene are LNHDA and SQIVND (reference sequence). The rearrangement links TRBV19 to TRBJ2-2, with 11 bases matching TRBD2. Sequenced sample: naive CD4+ T cells from blood. The receptor's source is a man aged 18 to 35 in good health. The CDR3 is CASRTRTSGRLGELFF. DNA for the CDR3: TGTGCCAGTCGAACTCGGACTAGCGGGCGACTAGGGGAGCTGTTTTTT.